A single sample gave rise to the 32 T cell receptor beta chains below, sequenced in a study of shared clonotypes between healthy human individuals. The protocol was immunoSEQ multiplex PCR, while the TCRdb copy is restricted to in-frame clones and leaves out a portion. The top ten hold about 0.94% of the sample, which has 850,000 to 1,100,000 clones, around 77% seen once. The sample consisted of memory CD4+ T cells from PBMCs. The subset was: CD45RA-negative fraction. All receptors come from a man between 18 and 29 years old in good health. Some clones in this sample may be carry-over from other donors' samples.

Comment on this clone: A read error may be the cause here, since a much bigger clone is one base away. This sample includes further DNA sequences coding for the same CDR3. The chain employs TRBV10-3 and TRBJ1-2, with TRBD1 identical over 8 bases. V shed 3 bases and J 3 bases; nucleotides not matched to a gene: 9. Germline CDR1 reads ENHRY; CDR2 reads SYGVKD. The CDR3 contains 16 residues. Here the CDR3 DNA reads TGTGCCATCAGTGACAAGGTTGCGACAGGGGACTATGGCTACACCTTC. It translates to CAISDKVATGDYGYTF.

V is TRBV10-2 and J is TRBJ1-1; D is possibly TRBD1 (5 bases). The CDR3 is 14 amino acids. Germline V gives CDR1 WSHSY, CDR2 SAAADI. V was trimmed by 6 bases and J by 0 bases, leaving 11 bases between them. CDR3 protein: CASRSGGLNTEAFF. CDR3 DNA sequence: TGCGCCAGCAGATCGGGGGGTTTGAACACTGAAGCTTTCTTT.

The chain recombines TRBV7-8 with TRBJ2-5; D perhaps matches TRBD1 (5 bases). The DNA end is more similar to TRBJ2-7, so the J call may be wrong. Germline CDR1 reads SGHVS; CDR2 reads FQNEAQ. CDR3 size: 13 residues. The chain's CDR3 is CASSYSRVAEQYF. DNA of the CDR3: TGTGCCAGCAGTTACTCCAGGGTGGCCGAGCAGTACTTC.

The rearrangement joins TRBV28 to TRBJ1-5; a weak D match, TRBD1 (6 bases). The CDR3 sequence is 17 residues long. The V end lost 3 bases, the J end lost 4 bases, and 19 bases lay between the germline ends. CDR1 MDHEN and CDR2 SYDVKM come from the germline V gene. The CDR3 here is CASSLEGLWGANQPQHF. The CDR3, as DNA: TGTGCCAGCAGTTTGGAAGGCCTTTGGGGGGCTAATCAGCCCCAGCATTTT.

Written as DNA, the CDR3 is TGCGCCAGCAGCCAGATAGAACAGGGGGCGTACGCCGGGGAGCTGTTTTTT. Its protein is CASSQIEQGAYAGELFF. The V and J genes are TRBV5-1 and TRBJ2-2; TRBD1 aligns across 9 bases. Germline trimming cut 4 bases from V and 6 bases from J; bases unmatched to any gene: 13. The germline CDR1 and CDR2 sequences are SGHRS and YFSETQ. The CDR3 is 17 residues long.

In its sample, this clone was seen once. CDR3 sequence: CASSPSGTSGSYEQYF. CDR3 sequence (DNA): TGTGCCAGCAGCCCCTCAGGGACTAGCGGGTCTTACGAGCAGTACTTC. The chain links TRBV13 to TRBJ2-7, with 12 bases matching TRBD2. V lost 5 bases, J lost 4 bases, and 9 bases stayed unmatched. This CDR3 region has 16 residues. In germline, CDR1 is PRHDT, CDR2 FYEKMQ (reference sequence).

This chain joins TRBV6-5 and TRBJ1-6; D not certain. Germline V CDR1 and CDR2: MNHEY, SVGAGI. Trimming left V 5 bases short and J 7 bases short, with 9 bases between. This CDR3 is built from 13 residues. The CDR3 DNA is TGTGCCAGCAGTGTGGGTTGGAATTCACCCCTCCACTTT. It translates to CASSVGWNSPLHF.

The V call is TRBV29-1, the J call TRBJ1-1; maybe TRBD1 (6 bases). V was trimmed by 6 bases and J by 0 bases, leaving 11 bases between them. The CDR3 covers 13 residues. The germline CDR1 and CDR2 sequences are SQVTM and ANQGSEA. The CDR3 DNA sequence: TGCAGCGTGAACAGGGATCTGAACACTGAAGCTTTCTTT. Protein: CSVNRDLNTEAFF.

This clone was observed a handful of times. The chain uses TRBV5-5 and TRBJ1-3; D remains unclear. Trimming removed 1 base from V and 3 bases from J, with 11 bases in between. The germline CDR1 and CDR2 sequences are SGHKS and YYEKEE (reference sequence). This CDR3 spans 15 amino acids. Here the CDR3 reads CASSLTVQYGNTIYF. CDR3 bases: TGTGCCAGCAGCTTGACCGTGCAGTATGGAAACACCATATATTTT. The full variable domain, its missing parts supplied by reference TRBV5-5 and TRBJ1-3, is DAGVTQSPTHLIKTRGQQVTLRCSPISGHKSVSWYQQVLGQGPQFIFQYYEKEERGRGNFPDRFSARQFPNYSSELNVNALLLGDSALYLCASSLTVQYGNTIYFGEGSWLTVV.

This clone occurred a few times. The chain couples TRBV27 to TRBJ2-5, with a weak D call TRBD1 (5 bases). The CDR3 length is 12 residues. Trimming took off 7 bases at V and 2 bases at J, with 8 bases between the two ends. Per germline, CDR1 MNHEY and CDR2 SMNVEV (reference sequence). DNA of the CDR3: TGTGCCAGCACCGACAGACAAGAGACCCAGTACTTC. Its translation: CASTDRQETQYF.

This chain connects TRBV28 to TRBJ1-5; TRBD1 matches at 8 bases. The V segment lost 5 bases and the J segment 6 bases; nucleotides outside the gene matches: 6. This CDR3 has 14 residues. Germline loops: CDR1 MDHEN, CDR2 SYDVKM. CDR3 nucleotides: TGTGCCAGCAGTCAGGACAGGGAGGGTCAGCCCCAGCATTTT. Amino acids: CASSQDREGQPQHF.

A few counts support this clone. The V and J genes are TRBV5-8 and TRBJ2-3; 10 nucleotides align to TRBD2. This CDR3 has 15 amino acids. Per the germline V gene, CDR1 is SGHTS and CDR2 is YDEGEE. V trimming: 4 bases; J trimming: 0 bases; junction bases outside the gene matches: 2. The chain's CDR3 is CASSRLAGSTDTQYF. The DNA of the CDR3 is TGTGCCAGCAGCCGACTAGCGGGTAGCACAGATACGCAGTATTTT.

CDR3 loop: CAISEIATGRPQHF. CDR3 bases: TGTGCCATCAGTGAAATTGCCACAGGGCGGCCCCAGCATTTT. This chain uses TRBV10-3 with TRBJ1-5, with D perhaps matching TRBD1 (6 bases). V lost 3 bases and J 9 bases, leaving 15 bases between the germline ends. CDR1 and CDR2 from the germline V gene are ENHRY and SYGVKD. The CDR3 is 14 residues long.

Details on this clone: A single base separates this from a much larger clone, so it may be a read error. The same CDR3 also results from other DNA sequences found in this sample. This chain connects TRBV2 to TRBJ1-5; D unclear. Looked up from germline, CDR1 is SNHLY and CDR2 is FYNNEI. V was cut by 8 bases and J by 0 bases, with 8 bases left in between. The CDR3 contains 13 residues. The CDR3 sequence: CASGTLSNQPQHF. The CDR3 region has the DNA TGTGCCAGCGGAACACTTAGCAATCAGCCCCAGCATTTT.

This clone was observed a few times. The chain carries TRBV7-9 and TRBJ1-1; 9 nucleotides agree with TRBD1. Germline CDR1 SEHNR, CDR2 FQNEAQ (reference sequence). The CDR3 is 16 amino acids. With V trimmed by 4 bases and J by 1 base, 7 bases remained unmatched. For the CDR3, the DNA is TGTGCCAGCAGCTCTATCGGGACAGGGAAGAACACTGAAGCTTTCTTT. Its protein product is CASSSIGTGKNTEAFF.

The chain couples TRBV4-2 to TRBJ2-7; TRBD1 matches 7 bases. The CDR3 totals 14 residues. V lost 1 base, J lost 2 bases, and 2 bases stayed unmatched. Per the germline V gene, CDR1 is LGHNA and CDR2 is YNFKEQ. In DNA, the CDR3 is TGTGCCAGCAGCCAAGTGGGACAGACCTACGAGCAGTACTTC. It yields the protein CASSQVGQTYEQYF.

The V gene is TRBV4-1, the J gene TRBJ2-7, with 7 bases aligning to TRBD2. The length of the CDR3 is 15 residues. Germline CDR1 and CDR2: MGHRA and YSYEKL. Trimming took 5 bases from V and 2 from J; bases not matched to a gene: 9. The chain's CDR3 is CASSYDLAEPYEQYF. The CDR3 region has the DNA TGCGCCAGCAGCTACGACCTAGCGGAGCCCTACGAGCAGTACTTC.

This clone turned up a few times. The DNA of the CDR3 is TGTGCCAGCAGCACCCGGGATCTCATGAACACTGAAGCTTTCTTT. The encoded protein is CASSTRDLMNTEAFF. The rearrangement joins TRBV7-8 to TRBJ1-1; D is unresolved. The CDR3 has 15 residues. The germline V gene encodes CDR1 SGHVS and CDR2 FQNEAQ. Trimming removed 5 bases at V and 0 bases at J, with 13 bases between.

A word on this clone: It is likely a read error: a sequence one base away is far more abundant. The J gene is TRBJ1-2, the V gene TRBV6-1; no clear D gene. Trimming pared 5 bases from V and 6 bases from J, leaving 13 bases between. Germline V gives CDR1 MNHNS, CDR2 SASEGT. CDR3 size: 13 residues. The DNA for the CDR3 is TGTGCCAGCAGTCCTTCTCCCAACCATGGCTACACCTTC. Encoded protein: CASSPSPNHGYTF.

This clone was recorded a few times. The gene calls are TRBV20-1 and TRBJ1-1, with D unclear. The germline V and J ends were trimmed by 1 base and 11 bases, with 11 bases remaining between them. Germline loops: CDR1 DFQATT, CDR2 SNEGSKA (reference sequence). The CDR3 is 11 amino acids. The CDR3 loop reads CSARVTEDAFF. The CDR3 coding sequence is TGCAGTGCTAGAGTTACAGAGGACGCTTTCTTT.

CDR3 sequence: CSVVLYLNTEAFF. The CDR3 coding sequence is TGCAGCGTTGTACTGTACCTGAACACTGAAGCTTTCTTT. This sequence joins TRBV29-1 and TRBJ1-1; the D is unclear. From germline, CDR1 is SQVTM and CDR2 ANQGSEA. V dropped 4 bases and J dropped 0 bases, with 9 bases sitting between them. This CDR3 is built from 13 residues.

The chain carries TRBV5-1 and TRBJ1-2; D is perhaps TRBD1 (6 bases). The CDR3 covers 13 residues. V was pared by 5 bases and J by 2 bases, with 10 bases between. Germline V gene lookup returns CDR1 SGHRS and CDR2 YFSETQ. This CDR3 is CASRPTGNYGYTF. For the CDR3, the DNA is TGCGCCAGCAGGCCTACAGGGAACTATGGCTACACCTTC.

The chain employs TRBV28 and TRBJ1-1, with a tentative D call TRBD1 (5 bases). With 2 bases removed from V and 9 bases from J, the gap between germline ends came to 13 bases. Per germline, CDR1 MDHEN and CDR2 SYDVKM. The CDR3 sequence is 13 residues long. DNA of the CDR3: TGTGCCAGCAGTTTAGCGGGGGGGGTGCAAGCTTTCTTT. This gives the protein CASSLAGGVQAFF.

This clone was detected only once. V usage is TRBV19 and J usage is TRBJ2-2, with D possibly matching TRBD2 (6 bases). The CDR3 covers 15 residues. The germline V and J ends were trimmed by 3 bases and 5 bases, with 13 bases remaining between them. From germline, CDR1 is LNHDA and CDR2 SQIVND (reference sequence). The CDR3 here is CASSISQGGTGELFF. DNA for the CDR3: TGTGCCAGTAGTATTAGTCAGGGAGGTACCGGGGAGCTGTTTTTT.

The rearrangement joins TRBV5-5 to TRBJ1-5; D not certain. Trimming pared 1 base from V and 6 bases from J, leaving 14 bases between. Germline V gene sequence: CDR1 SGHKS, CDR2 YYEKEE (reference sequence). The length of the CDR3 is 15 residues. CDR3 bases: TGTGCCAGCAGCTTGAATCGGGAGGTAGGTCAGCCCCAGCATTTT. This codes for CASSLNREVGQPQHF.

J is TRBJ2-7 and V is TRBV5-1, with TRBD2 matching 8 bases. Trimming at V came to 5 bases and at J to 2 bases, leaving 9 bases not matched to a gene. This CDR3 is built from 15 residues. The germline CDR1 and CDR2 sequences are SGHRS and YFSETQ. In nucleotides, the CDR3 is TGCGCCAGCAGACGAGCGGGAGCAATCCCCTACGAGCAGTACTTC. Amino acids: CASRRAGAIPYEQYF.

The chain carries TRBV5-6 and TRBJ2-1, with D hard to call. V shed 0 bases and J shed 5 bases, with 12 bases lying between them. This CDR3 contains 15 residues. Germline assignment: CDR1 SGHDT and CDR2 YYEEEE. This CDR3 reads CASSLAPTEDNEQFF. CDR3 bases: TGTGCCAGCAGCTTGGCCCCAACGGAAGACAATGAGCAGTTCTTC.

V gene TRBV15 combines with J gene TRBJ1-2; TRBD1 aligns across 9 bases. Germline V CDR1 and CDR2: LNHNV, YYDKDF (reference sequence). The trim removed 2 bases at V and 6 bases at J, leaving 10 bases unmatched. The CDR3 totals 16 residues. CDR3 loop: CATSRMGQGIWDGYTF. CDR3 DNA: TGTGCCACCAGCAGAATGGGACAGGGTATATGGGATGGCTACACCTTC.

CDR3 in amino acids: CASSSDRDSYNQPQHF. The CDR3 region has the DNA TGTGCCAGCAGTTCCGACCGGGACAGTTACAATCAGCCCCAGCATTTT. This chain connects TRBV28 to TRBJ1-5; 7 nucleotides match TRBD1. The V gene's germline CDR1 is MDHEN and CDR2 SYDVKM. This CDR3 has 16 amino acids. J gave up 3 bases and V 4 bases, and 9 bases lay outside the gene matches.

The J gene is TRBJ2-4, the V gene TRBV5-8; D is perhaps TRBD1 or TRBD2 (5 bases each). The CDR3 has 16 residues. V was cut by 2 bases and J by 1 base, with 13 bases left in between. Germline CDR1 and CDR2: SGHTS and YDEGEE. CDR3 nucleotide sequence: TGTGCCAGCAGCTTAGGGACCTTGGGGGCCAAAAACATTCAGTACTTC. Amino acids: CASSLGTLGAKNIQYF.

This clone was seen once. The rearrangement uses TRBV29-1 and TRBJ2-7; TRBD2 aligns across 10 bases. The CDR3 runs to 14 residues. CDR1 SQVTM and CDR2 ANQGSEA come from the germline V gene. The trim removed 6 bases at V and 1 base at J, leaving 6 bases unmatched. The CDR3 reads CSVYTSGISYEQYF. The DNA of the CDR3 is TGCAGCGTCTACACTAGCGGGATTTCCTACGAGCAGTACTTC.

The chain recombines TRBV7-6 with TRBJ2-7; 12 nucleotides agree with TRBD2. Germline V lookup: CDR1 SGHVS, CDR2 FNYEAQ. The CDR3 has 14 amino acids. The junction had 3 bases not matched to a gene; V was cut back by 4 bases and J by 5 bases. CDR3 in amino acids: CASSSSSGRDEQYF. In nucleotides, the CDR3 is TGTGCCAGCAGCTCCTCTAGCGGGAGGGACGAGCAGTACTTC.